This T cell receptor beta chain was sequenced in a study of cytomegalovirus exposure and HLA in healthy donors. The table came from immunoSEQ multiplex PCR; TCRdb's copy has only in-frame clones and leaves some out. The top ten clones hold approximately 2% of a sample with over 200,000 clones, around 87% of them seen once. Findings and caveats of the study: A few CMV-associated chains were confirmed in vitro to be specific for CMV antigens.

Trimming shortened V by 2 bases and J by 3 bases, and 11 bases separated the two germline ends. Germline V gives CDR1 SNHLY, CDR2 FYNNEI. This CDR3 has 14 residues. As to this clone: Its cognate antigen is unknown. Other nucleotide sequences from this sample produce the same CDR3.

The origin of this receptor is a woman younger than 35 in good health and CMV-seropositive. The sequencing sample was made of PBMCs. The chain is built from TRBV2 and TRBJ2-7, with a possible D match to TRBD2 (5 bases). This CDR3 is CASSESGGSYEQYF. In nucleotides, the CDR3 is TGTGCCAGCAGTGAATCCGGAGGTAGCTACGAGCAGTACTTC.